This paragraph covers one T cell receptor (beta chain) sequence. This specimen belongs to a study of control samples from healthy donors and cancer patients. The ends were cut back, 2 bases at V and 4 bases at J, with 9 bases in the middle. The V gene's germline CDR1 is LGHNA and CDR2 YNFKEQ. CDR3 length: 14 amino acids. The data were produced by immunoSEQ multiplex PCR, yet TCRdb's version contains in-frame clones alone and is incomplete. The sample lists 99,000 or so clones, more than 75% seen once, with 2% in the top ten. The receptor was derived from a man in his sixties in good health. Sequencing was carried out using blood. The chain joins TRBV4-2 to TRBJ1-5; D is possibly TRBD1 (5 bases). The CDR3, as DNA: TGTGCCAGCAGCCAATCGGGGGGTAATCAGCCCCAGCATTTT. Encoded protein: CASSQSGGNQPQHF.